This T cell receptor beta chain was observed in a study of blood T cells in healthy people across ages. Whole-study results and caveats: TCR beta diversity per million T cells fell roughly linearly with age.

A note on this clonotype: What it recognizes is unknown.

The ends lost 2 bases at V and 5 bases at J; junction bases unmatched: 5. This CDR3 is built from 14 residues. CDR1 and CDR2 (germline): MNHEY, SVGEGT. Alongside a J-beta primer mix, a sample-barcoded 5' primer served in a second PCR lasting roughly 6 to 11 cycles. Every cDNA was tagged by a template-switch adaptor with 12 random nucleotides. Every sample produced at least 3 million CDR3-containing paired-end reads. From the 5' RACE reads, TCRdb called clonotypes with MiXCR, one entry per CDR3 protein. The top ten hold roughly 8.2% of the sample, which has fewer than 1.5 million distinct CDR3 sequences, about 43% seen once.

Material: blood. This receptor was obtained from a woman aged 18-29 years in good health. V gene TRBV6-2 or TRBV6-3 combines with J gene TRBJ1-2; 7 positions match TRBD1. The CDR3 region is CASSYERRGYGYTF. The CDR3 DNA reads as TGTGCCAGCAGTTACGAACGCAGGGGGTATGGCTACACCTTC.